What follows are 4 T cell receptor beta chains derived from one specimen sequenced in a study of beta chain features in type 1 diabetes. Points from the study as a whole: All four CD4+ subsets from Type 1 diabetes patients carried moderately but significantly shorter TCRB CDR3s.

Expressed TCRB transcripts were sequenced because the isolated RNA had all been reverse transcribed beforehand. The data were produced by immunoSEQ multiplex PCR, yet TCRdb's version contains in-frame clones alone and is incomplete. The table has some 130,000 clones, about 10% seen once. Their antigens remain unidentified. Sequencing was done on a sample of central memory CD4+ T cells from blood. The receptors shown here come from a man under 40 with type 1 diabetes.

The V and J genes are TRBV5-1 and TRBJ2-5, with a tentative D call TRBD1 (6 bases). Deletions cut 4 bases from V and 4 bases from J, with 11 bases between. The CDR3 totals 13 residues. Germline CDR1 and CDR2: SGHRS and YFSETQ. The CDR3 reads CASSQRGGETQYF. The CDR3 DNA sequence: TGCGCCAGCAGCCAAAGAGGGGGAGAGACCCAGTACTTC.

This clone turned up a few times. The DNA of the CDR3 is TGTGCCAGCACTCCGTGGGGGCGCAGTGGCTACACCTTC. Translating gives CASTPWGRSGYTF. The V and J genes are TRBV7-3 and TRBJ1-2, with D possibly being TRBD1 (6 bases). Germline V gives CDR1 SGHTA, CDR2 FQGTGA. The CDR3 is 13 residues long. The V and J ends lost 7 bases and 7 bases respectively, with 16 bases between them.

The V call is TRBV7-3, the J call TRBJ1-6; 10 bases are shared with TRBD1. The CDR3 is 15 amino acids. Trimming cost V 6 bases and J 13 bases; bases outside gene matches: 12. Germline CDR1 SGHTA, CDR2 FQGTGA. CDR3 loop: CASSRHGQGEAPLHF. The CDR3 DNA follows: TGTGCCAGCAGTCGTCACGGACAGGGGGAGGCTCCCCTCCACTTT. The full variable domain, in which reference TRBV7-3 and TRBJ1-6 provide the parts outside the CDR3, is GAGVSQTPSNKVTEKGKYVELRCDPISGHTALYWYRQSLGQGPEFLIYFQGTGAADDSGLPNDRFFAVRPEGSVSTLKIQRTERGDSAVYLCASSRHGQGEAPLHFGNGTRLTVT.

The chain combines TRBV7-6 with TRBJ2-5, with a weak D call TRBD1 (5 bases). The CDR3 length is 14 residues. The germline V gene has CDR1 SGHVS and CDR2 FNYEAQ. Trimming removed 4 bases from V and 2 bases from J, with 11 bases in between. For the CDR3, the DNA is TGTGCCAGCAGCTCAATGACAGCTCAAGAGACCCAGTACTTC. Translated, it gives CASSSMTAQETQYF.